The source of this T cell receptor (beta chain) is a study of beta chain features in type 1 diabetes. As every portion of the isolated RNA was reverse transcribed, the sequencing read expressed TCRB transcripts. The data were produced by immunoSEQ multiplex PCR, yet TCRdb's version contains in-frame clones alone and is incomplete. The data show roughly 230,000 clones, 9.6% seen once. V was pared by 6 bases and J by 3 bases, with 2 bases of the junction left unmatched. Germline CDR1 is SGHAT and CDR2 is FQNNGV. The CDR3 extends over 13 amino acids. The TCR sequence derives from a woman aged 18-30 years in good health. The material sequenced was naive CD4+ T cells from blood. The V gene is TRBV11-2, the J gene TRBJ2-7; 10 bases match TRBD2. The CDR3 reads CASSLAGVYEQYF. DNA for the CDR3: TGTGCCAGCAGTCTAGCGGGGGTCTACGAGCAGTACTTC.